This TCR beta chain was found in a study of T-cell reconstitution after alpha-beta-depleted transplantation in children. The study, taken as a whole, reports: Newly generated T cells supplied most T-cell counts and diversity one year post-transplant.

The CDR3 is made up of 15 amino acids. The germline V and J ends were trimmed by 4 bases and 10 bases, with 18 bases remaining between them. The V gene's germline CDR1 is SGDLS and CDR2 YYNGEE. Concerning this clonotype: Antigen unknown.

Unique molecular identifiers were used to barcode this TCRbeta library. One entry per CDR3 protein, called by TCRdb with MiXCR from the PCR reads. The profile shows around 960,000 distinct CDR3 sequences, around 30% of them singletons. The sample was PBMCs, mostly from graft donor cells, taken 360 days after TCRalphabeta/CD19-depleted stem cell transplant. The chain couples TRBV9 to TRBJ1-6; tentatively, D is TRBD1 (6 bases). The TCR sequence derives from a boy under three years old who had a stem cell transplant for SCID, so the T cells may come from the graft donor. In nucleotides, the CDR3 is TGTGCCAGCAGCTCGCGGGGGCTTTCTGGATCACCCCTCCACTTT. This translates into CASSSRGLSGSPLHF.